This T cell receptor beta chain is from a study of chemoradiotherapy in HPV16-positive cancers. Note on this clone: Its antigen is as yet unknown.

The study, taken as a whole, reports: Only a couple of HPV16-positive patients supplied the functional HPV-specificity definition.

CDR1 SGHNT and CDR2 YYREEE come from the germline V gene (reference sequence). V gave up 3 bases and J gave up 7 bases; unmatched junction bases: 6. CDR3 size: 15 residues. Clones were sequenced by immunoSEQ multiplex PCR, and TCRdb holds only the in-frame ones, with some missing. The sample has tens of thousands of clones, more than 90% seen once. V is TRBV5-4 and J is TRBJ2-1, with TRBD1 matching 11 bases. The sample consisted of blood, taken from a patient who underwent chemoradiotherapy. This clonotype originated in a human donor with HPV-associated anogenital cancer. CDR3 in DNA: TGTGCCAGCAGCTACGGACAGGGGGCCGGGAATGAGCAGTTCTTC. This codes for CASSYGQGAGNEQFF.